This entry concerns a single TCR beta chain. This specimen comes from a study of blood T cell repertoires in COVID-19. Study-level background: From T cells, B-cell-depleted T cells, or PBMCs came the material, which was cDNA or gDNA.

Study processing details: Researchers report that nucleated cell counts were estimated from reference gene primer amplification. Clones were sequenced by immunoSEQ multiplex PCR, and TCRdb holds only the in-frame ones, with some missing. V and J calls and clone size follow that table, whereas D and trimming were derived from the DNA. The sample comprises some 110,000 clones, 84% of which are singletons, and 11% to 15% rests with the top ten. The V end lost 6 bases, the J end lost 4 bases, and 15 bases lay between the germline ends. Germline lookup yields CDR1 KGHDR and CDR2 SFDVKD. This CDR3 is built from 15 residues.

The J gene is TRBJ2-1, the V gene TRBV24-1, with D tentatively TRBD1 (5 bases). The source is a woman aged 60-70 years with acute or convalescent COVID-19. The sample taken for sequencing was peripheral blood. In DNA form, the CDR3 reads TGTGCCACCAGTCTAACCCCGACAGAATACAATGAGCAGTTCTTC. Amino acid sequence: CATSLTPTEYNEQFF.